These 26 T cell receptor beta chains share one sample of origin, sequenced in a study of spatial heterogeneity in lung cancer. Study-level findings and limits: Tumors with more nonsynonymous mutations had more expanded intratumoral alpha and beta TCRs.

TCRdb re-derived calls from the 5' RACE reads in MiXCR, one entry per CDR3 protein. The sample contains 17,000 or so distinct CDR3 sequences, 6.2% of which appear only once. These receptors' targets are unknown. Time point denoted: sample taken at primary tumor resection. Sequencing was performed on lung tumor tissue, taken at surgery. The receptors derive from a male donor with early-stage non-small cell lung cancer.

Ten or more counts support this clonotype. Since it is a stray read in a library aimed at alpha chains, this beta chain has a size that is not meaningful. The J gene is TRBJ1-2, the V gene TRBV3-1; D not certain. The CDR3 loop spans 14 amino acids. Germline V gene lookup returns CDR1 LGHDT and CDR2 YNNKEL (reference sequence). V was trimmed by 0 bases and J by 4 bases, leaving 9 bases between them. CDR3 sequence: CASSQDRRTYGYTF. In DNA form, the CDR3 reads TGTGCCAGCAGCCAAGATCGCCGGACCTATGGCTACACCTTC.

For this clonotype: At one of its ends the junction is not consistent with the germline gene, which may arise from a read error. In a library made to pick up alpha chains, this beta chain is a stray read with a size that means little. The chain links TRBV4-1 to TRBJ2-3, with D perhaps matching TRBD1 or TRBD2 (5 bases each). Germline V gene lookup returns CDR1 MGHRA and CDR2 YSYEKL. The CDR3 has 14 amino acids. The CDR3 sequence: CASSHSGPTDTLYF. CDR3 DNA sequence: TGCGCCAGCAGCCATTCGGGGCCGACAGATACGCTGTATTTT.

This clonotype was counted only a few times. The library was prepared for alpha chains; this beta chain is a stray read, so its frequency means little. The chain carries TRBV19 and TRBJ1-3; 9 bases map to TRBD1. This CDR3 comprises 16 residues. The germline gives CDR1 LNHDA, CDR2 SQIVND (reference sequence). Trimming took 5 bases from V and 7 from J; bases not matched to a gene: 12. The CDR3 sequence: CASSPRDRELWNTIYF. The CDR3 nucleotides read TGTGCCAGTAGTCCACGGGACAGGGAGTTATGGAACACCATATATTTT.

This clonotype is medium-sized (0.01 to 0.1%) within its sample. This beta chain appears as a stray read in a library generated for alpha chains; its size is not informative. The gene calls are TRBV7-9 and TRBJ2-3; a weak D match, TRBD1 (5 bases). CDR1 and CDR2 (germline): SEHNR, FQNEAQ (reference sequence). Between the trimmed V and J ends, which lost 1 base and 7 bases, there was a span of 6 bases. This CDR3 is 12 amino acids long. This chain's CDR3 is CASSLDRYTQYF. CDR3 bases: TGTGCCAGCAGCTTAGACAGGTATACGCAGTATTTT. Using reference TRBV7-9 and TRBJ2-3 for the parts outside the CDR3, the full variable domain is DTGVSQNPRHKITKRGQNVTFRCDPISEHNRLYWYRQTLGQGPEFLTYFQNEAQLEKSRLLSDRFSAERPKGSFSTLEIQRTEQGDSAMYLCASSLDRYTQYFGPGTRLTVL.

This clonotype was picked up a small number of times. This beta chain appears as a stray read in a library generated for alpha chains; its size is not informative. This chain joins TRBV12-5 and TRBJ2-3, with a tentative D call TRBD2 (6 bases). The ends were cut back, 5 bases at V and 3 bases at J, with 9 bases in the middle. The CDR3 is 13 residues long. Germline V gives CDR1 LGHNT, CDR2 FRNRAP. CDR3 sequence (DNA): TGTGCTAGTGGTAGCGGAGGGACAGATACGCAGTATTTT. Translation: CASGSGGTDTQYF.

This clonotype was recorded at least ten times. This beta chain turned up in a library designed for alpha chains; as an off-target read, its abundance says little. V and J are TRBV27 and TRBJ2-1; D is unclear. The CDR3 spans 15 residues. Germline loops: CDR1 MNHEY, CDR2 SMNVEV (reference sequence). Trimming shortened V by 5 bases and J by 8 bases, and 19 bases separated the two germline ends. The CDR3 sequence: CASSIVGHEFDEQFF. CDR3 bases: TGTGCCAGCAGTATCGTAGGGCATGAATTTGATGAGCAGTTCTTC.

This clonotype has a count of ten or more. This beta chain is a stray sequence in a library constructed for alpha chains; its clone size is not meaningful. The CDR3 reads CASSFWTRTDTQYF. The CDR3 DNA follows: TGTGCCAGCAGCTTTTGGACTAGAACAGATACGCAGTATTTT. V and J are TRBV7-2 and TRBJ2-3; 7 bases line up with TRBD2. Germline CDR1 and CDR2: SGHTA and FQGNSA. CDR3 size: 14 residues. V dropped 3 bases and J dropped 3; count of bases not matched to a gene: 3. The full variable domain, rest sourced from reference TRBV7-2 and TRBJ2-3, is GAGVSQSPSNKVTEKGKDVELRCDPISGHTALYWYRQSLGQGLEFLIYFQGNSAPDKSGLPSDRFSAERTGGSVSTLTIQRTQQEDSAVYLCASSFWTRTDTQYFGPGTRLTVL.

This clonotype was seen many times. The library was prepared for alpha chains; this beta chain is a stray read, so its frequency means little. The chain carries TRBV2 and TRBJ1-2; perhaps TRBD1 as D (6 bases). The germline V and J ends were trimmed by 8 bases and 5 bases, with 21 bases remaining between them. The CDR3 runs 15 residues. The germline gives CDR1 SNHLY, CDR2 FYNNEI. Here the CDR3 reads CASGAGARMGYGYTF. CDR3 bases: TGTGCCAGCGGGGCAGGGGCGCGAATGGGATATGGCTACACCTTC.

Judged by abundance, this clonotype is medium-sized. The library was built for alpha chains, so this beta chain is an off-target read and its size means little. J is TRBJ1-5 and V is TRBV18, with D tentatively TRBD1 (5 bases). Trimming removed 6 bases from V and 3 bases from J, with 9 bases in between. CDR1 is KGHSH, CDR2 LQKENI, per germline. CDR3 length: 13 residues. This chain's CDR3 is CASSSDTNQPQHF. The CDR3 DNA reads TGTGCCAGCTCTTCGGACACCAATCAGCCCCAGCATTTT.

Remarks on this clonotype: This beta chain turned up in a library designed for alpha chains; as an off-target read, its abundance says little. The chain is built from TRBV6-6 and TRBJ2-7, with 11 bases identical to TRBD2. The length of the CDR3 is 13 residues. CDR1 is MNHNY and CDR2 is SVGAGI in the germline V gene (reference sequence). V gave up 6 bases and J gave up 5 bases; unmatched junction bases: 3. CDR3 DNA sequence: TGTGCCAGCAGCCCGACTAGCGGGGACGAGCAGTACTTC. Translated, it gives CASSPTSGDEQYF.

This clonotype has at least ten counts. For a library built for alpha chains, this beta chain is a stray read; little rests on its size. The rearrangement joins TRBV5-1 to TRBJ1-1; 7 nucleotides align to TRBD1. This CDR3 spans 14 amino acids. Per germline, CDR1 SGHRS and CDR2 YFSETQ. V dropped 3 bases and J dropped 1; count of bases not matched to a gene: 3. The CDR3 DNA is TGCGCCAGCAGCTCTGGGACAGCGAACACTGAAGCTTTCTTT. It specifies CASSSGTANTEAFF. Complete variable domain (other parts from reference TRBV5-1 and TRBJ1-1): KAGVTQTPRYLIKTRGQQVTLSCSPISGHRSVSWYQQTPGQGLQFLFEYFSETQRNKGNFPGRFSGRQFSNSRSEMNVSTLELGDSALYLCASSSGTANTEAFFGQGTRLTVV.

This clonotype appeared many times. This beta chain is an off-target read within a library intended for alpha chains, so its frequency means little. The chain couples TRBV4-2 to TRBJ1-4; 7 nucleotides agree with TRBD1. The CDR3 covers 16 residues. After removal of 0 bases from V and 5 bases from J, the junction contained 6 bases not matched to a gene. CDR1 and CDR2 from the germline V gene are LGHNA and YNFKEQ. The CDR3 nucleotides read TGTGCCAGCAGCCAAGACCGGGACAGCAGAAATGAAAAACTGTTTTTT. Translated, it gives CASSQDRDSRNEKLFF.

This clonotype was recorded many times. Within a library made for alpha chains, this beta chain is off target, and its count is uninformative. CDR3 DNA: TGTGCCAGCATCTTGGCGGGGAGCACAGATACGCAGTATTTT. Translation gives CASILAGSTDTQYF. The chain employs TRBV12-3 or TRBV12-4 and TRBJ2-3; D is perhaps TRBD2 (6 bases). Trimming shortened V by 7 bases and J by 0 bases, and 11 bases separated the two germline ends. The CDR3 sequence is 14 residues long.

Comment on this clonotype: A clone one base away is much larger, so this may be a read error. This beta chain appears as a stray read in a library generated for alpha chains; its size is not informative. The chain recombines TRBV10-3 with TRBJ2-3; TRBD2 matches 15 bases. V lost 10 bases to trimming and J lost 2 bases; unmatched junction nucleotides: 13. Germline CDR1 is ENHRY and CDR2 is SYGVKD. The CDR3 has 18 amino acids. CDR3 sequence reads: CATGTSGGPSQLTDTQYF. The CDR3 DNA sequence: TGTGCCACCGGGACTAGCGGGGGGCCGTCCCAACTCACAGATACGCAGTATTTT.

This clonotype has ten or more counts. This beta chain represents an off-target read in a library built for alpha chains; its size is of limited meaning. The V gene is TRBV5-1, the J gene TRBJ1-2; the D gene is possibly TRBD1 (6 bases). Trimming took off 0 bases at V and 2 bases at J, with 14 bases between the two ends. The V gene's germline CDR1 is SGHRS and CDR2 YFSETQ. CDR3 length equals 16 residues. DNA for the CDR3: TGCGCCAGCAGCTTGGGGTCGACGGGGGCGAACTATGGCTACACCTTC. Amino acids: CASSLGSTGANYGYTF.

This clonotype was detected many times. Since the library was made to target alpha chains, this beta chain is a stray read and its abundance is not meaningful. V is TRBV5-1 and J is TRBJ2-5; TRBD1 matches 9 bases. Germline loops: CDR1 SGHRS, CDR2 YFSETQ. The CDR3 sequence is 14 residues long. J gave up 2 bases and V 2 bases, and 1 base lay outside the gene matches. CDR3 amino acids: CASSLGTGQETQYF. The DNA of the CDR3 is TGCGCCAGCAGCTTAGGGACAGGGCAAGAGACCCAGTACTTC.

By frequency in the sample, this clonotype is medium-sized (0.01 to 0.1%). For a library built for alpha chains, this beta chain is a stray read; little rests on its size. The chain links TRBV11-2 to TRBJ2-1; 8 bases are a match to TRBD2. Germline V gene lookup returns CDR1 SGHAT and CDR2 FQNNGV. V was clipped by 5 bases and J by 8 bases; unmatched bases: 2. CDR3 length: 12 residues. CDR3 loop: CASSPSGYEQFF. The CDR3 nucleotides read TGTGCCAGCAGCCCTAGCGGGTATGAGCAGTTCTTC. Combining the CDR3 with reference TRBV11-2 and TRBJ2-1 gives the whole variable domain EAGVAQSPRYKIIEKRQSVAFWCNPISGHATLYWYQQILGQGPKLLIQFQNNGVVDDSQLPKDRFSAERLKGVDSTLKIQPAKLEDSAVYLCASSPSGYEQFFGPGTRLTVL.

This clonotype was counted at least ten times. For a library built for alpha chains, this beta chain is a stray read; little rests on its size. This chain links TRBV19 with TRBJ2-5, with D possibly TRBD1 on 7 matching bases. CDR3 size: 15 residues. V was trimmed by 9 bases and J by 2 bases, leaving 19 bases between them. Germline assignment: CDR1 LNHDA and CDR2 SQIVND (reference sequence). Here the CDR3 DNA reads TGTGCCAGCAAAAGTTCACAGGGGACTCAAGAGACCCAGTACTTC. Translated, it gives CASKSSQGTQETQYF.

Concerning this clonotype itself: Found in a library prepared for alpha chains, this beta chain is an off-target read, and its abundance has little meaning. The V gene is TRBV20-1, the J gene TRBJ1-5; D is undetermined. From germline, CDR1 is DFQATT and CDR2 SNEGSKA (reference sequence). V shed 0 bases and J shed 3 bases, with 6 bases lying between them. The CDR3 sequence is 13 residues long. The CDR3 nucleotides read TGCAGTGCTAGAGACGACCCCAATCAGCCCCAGCATTTT. Translation gives CSARDDPNQPQHF.

At least ten counts were recorded for this clonotype. This beta chain appears as a stray read in a library generated for alpha chains; its size is not informative. This rearrangement joins TRBV29-1 to TRBJ2-1, with D possibly being TRBD2 (5 bases). This CDR3 comprises 14 residues. V lost 7 bases, J lost 4 bases, and 17 bases lay in between. Germline CDR1 SQVTM, CDR2 ANQGSEA. The CDR3 DNA is TGCAGCGCCGCGGGCACACGGGATTACAATGAGCAGTTCTTC. It encodes CSAAGTRDYNEQFF.

This clonotype has ten or more counts. Since it is a stray read in a library aimed at alpha chains, this beta chain has a size that is not meaningful. This sequence joins TRBV29-1 and TRBJ2-3, with 12 nucleotides matching TRBD2. The germline gives CDR1 SQVTM, CDR2 ANQGSEA. The CDR3 loop spans 15 amino acids. The V and J ends lost 7 bases and 0 bases, in that order; junction bases with no gene match: 5. CDR3 residues: CSAGTSGQSTDTQYF. CDR3 coding DNA: TGCAGCGCCGGGACTAGCGGGCAGAGCACAGATACGCAGTATTTT.

In this sample, this clonotype turned up many times. This beta chain slipped into a library made for alpha chains as a stray read, so its size is not meaningful. V gene TRBV20-1 combines with J gene TRBJ1-1; the D is unclear. Germline V gene data show CDR1 as DFQATT and CDR2 as SNEGSKA (reference sequence). The V end was cut by 1 base, the J end by 2 bases, with 11 bases between. The CDR3 length is 14 residues. CDR3: CSARVPDLNTEAFF. CDR3 sequence (DNA): TGCAGTGCTAGAGTCCCGGACCTAAACACTGAAGCTTTCTTT.

This clonotype was seen at least ten times. A library made for alpha chains picked up this beta chain off target, so its size means little. The chain couples TRBV28 to TRBJ2-5; no clear D gene. V gave up 3 bases and J gave up 4 bases, with 9 bases separating them. CDR3 length: 13 amino acids. The germline CDR1 and CDR2 sequences are MDHEN and SYDVKM. The CDR3 loop is CASSLPATETQYF. DNA for the CDR3: TGTGCCAGCAGTTTGCCAGCGACAGAGACCCAGTACTTC.

This clonotype was observed many times. Because this beta chain is a stray read in a library intended to capture alpha chains, its abundance should not be given much weight. The chain employs TRBV7-9 and TRBJ1-5; D is unclear. The germline V gene has CDR1 SEHNR and CDR2 FQNEAQ (reference sequence). V shed 5 bases and J shed 4 bases, with 12 bases lying between them. The CDR3 sequence is 14 residues long. CDR3 residues: CASSPPGPNQPQHF. DNA for the CDR3: TGTGCCAGCAGCCCACCGGGTCCGAATCAGCCCCAGCATTTT. The entire variable domain, with the rest obtained from reference TRBV7-9 and TRBJ1-5, is as follows: DTGVSQNPRHKITKRGQNVTFRCDPISEHNRLYWYRQTLGQGPEFLTYFQNEAQLEKSRLLSDRFSAERPKGSFSTLEIQRTEQGDSAMYLCASSPPGPNQPQHFGDGTRLSIL.

This clonotype showed up many times. This beta chain is an unintended read in a library built for alpha chains; its size means little. The chain employs TRBV20-1 and TRBJ1-2; D might be TRBD1 (6 bases). Germline V gives CDR1 DFQATT, CDR2 SNEGSKA (reference sequence). V was trimmed by 8 bases and J by 2 bases, leaving 9 bases between them. The CDR3 extends over 11 amino acids. The DNA for the CDR3 is TGCAGTTTCAGGGGCAACTATGGCTACACCTTC. Translation: CSFRGNYGYTF.

This clonotype was seen repeatedly, ten times or more. Within a library made for alpha chains, this beta chain is off target, and its count is uninformative. The chain uses TRBV6-2 or TRBV6-3 and TRBJ2-7, with D unclear. The V and J ends lost 2 bases and 6 bases respectively, with 8 bases between them. Germline V CDR1 and CDR2: MNHEY, SVGEGT. CDR3 length: 12 amino acids. CDR3 bases: TGTGCCAGCAGTTACCAGCTGGCCGAGCAGTACTTC. It yields the protein CASSYQLAEQYF.